This T cell receptor beta chain was recovered during a study of cytomegalovirus exposure and HLA in healthy donors. Study-wide results and caveats: Reportedly, a later analysis found an Asian-associated ancestry cluster had fewer N-insertions than the roughly 670-donor mean.

60 Vbeta and 13 Jbeta primers were used in PCR. Here immunoSEQ multiplex PCR was the method, and the copy in TCRdb shows in-frame clones only, minus some. The sample holds over 100,000 clones; about three quarters are singletons and the top ten take about 3.3%. CDR1 is LNHDA and CDR2 is SQIVND in the germline V gene (reference sequence). V dropped 3 bases and J dropped 4 bases, with 10 bases sitting between them. There are 14 residues in the CDR3. Details on this clone: Its matching antigen is unknown. Other DNA sequences in this sample translate to the same CDR3.

The receptor was derived from a woman aged 25 to 39 in good health and CMV-seropositive. The sequenced sample consisted of PBMCs. The chain joins TRBV19 to TRBJ1-3; D remains ambiguous. In DNA, the CDR3 is TGTGCCAGTAGTATCGGCCAGCGGGGAAACACCATATATTTT. Amino acid sequence: CASSIGQRGNTIYF. The full variable domain, rest sourced from reference TRBV19 and TRBJ1-3, is DGGITQSPKYLFRKEGQNVTLSCEQNLNHDAMYWYRQDPGQGLRLIYYSQIVNDFQKGDIAEGYSVSREKKESFPLTVTSAQKNPTAFYLCASSIGQRGNTIYFGEGSWLTVV.